What follows are 10 T cell receptor beta chains derived from one specimen sequenced in a study of blood T cell repertoires in COVID-19. Data came from immunoSEQ multiplex PCR; TCRdb stores just in-frame clones and leaves some out. The sample contains roughly 170,000 clones, about 80% of which appear only once. Source material: peripheral blood. The receptors were sampled from a woman in her sixties or seventies with acute or convalescent COVID-19.

The CDR3 is CASSLGQVQYF. As DNA, the CDR3 is TGTGCCAGCAGTTTAGGGCAGGTACAGTACTTC. This chain links TRBV12-3 or TRBV12-4 with TRBJ2-7; D unclear. This CDR3 spans 11 amino acids. Trimming left V 1 base short and J 10 bases short, with 8 bases between.

This clone has a single count. The rearrangement uses TRBV5-1 and TRBJ2-7; D may be TRBD2 (5 bases). Germline V gives CDR1 SGHRS, CDR2 YFSETQ. V was clipped by 0 bases and J by 4 bases, with 14 bases between them. The CDR3 consists of 15 residues. The CDR3 loop reads CASSLAPASMYEQYF. The CDR3 DNA sequence: TGCGCCAGCAGCTTGGCCCCAGCTAGCATGTACGAGCAGTACTTC.

The rearrangement links TRBV9 to TRBJ2-1, with D uncertain. The CDR3 is made up of 14 amino acids. From germline, CDR1 is SGDLS and CDR2 YYNGEE. V dropped 0 bases and J dropped 6 bases, with 10 bases sitting between them. The chain's CDR3 is CASSVGPAANEQFF. The CDR3 DNA reads TGTGCCAGCAGCGTAGGGCCCGCGGCCAATGAGCAGTTCTTC.

The chain links TRBV6-5 to TRBJ2-3, with no clear D. Germline V gene sequence: CDR1 MNHEY, CDR2 SVGAGI. The V gene lost 0 bases and the J gene lost 0 bases, with 4 bases spanning the gap. The CDR3 has 14 amino acids. The CDR3 DNA sequence: TGTGCCAGCAGTTACTCGGGCAGCACAGATACGCAGTATTTT. Translation gives CASSYSGSTDTQYF.

This clone was found once. J is TRBJ2-1 and V is TRBV19; 8 nucleotides agree with TRBD1. J lost 8 bases, V lost 6 bases, and 9 bases had no gene match. The V gene's germline CDR1 is LNHDA and CDR2 SQIVND (reference sequence). This CDR3 region has 14 residues. CDR3 region: CASSLTGEWDEQFF. CDR3 sequence (DNA): TGTGCCAGTAGCCTGACAGGGGAGTGGGATGAGCAGTTCTTC.

The rearrangement links TRBV27 to TRBJ2-1; 12 nucleotides match TRBD2. V trimming: 5 bases; J trimming: 5 bases; junction bases outside the gene matches: 7. This CDR3 comprises 16 residues. Looked up from germline, CDR1 is MNHEY and CDR2 is SMNVEV (reference sequence). CDR3 protein: CASSHSTSGSHNEQFF. As DNA, the CDR3 is TGTGCCAGCAGTCACTCGACTAGCGGGAGTCACAATGAGCAGTTCTTC.

This rearrangement joins TRBV7-7 to TRBJ2-5; TRBD2 matches 10 bases. Germline CDR1 and CDR2: SSHAT and FNYEAQ (reference sequence). Trimming at V came to 5 bases and at J to 5 bases, leaving 5 bases not matched to a gene. The CDR3 totals 14 residues. As DNA, the CDR3 is TGTGCCAGCAGCCACGGGACTAGCGACGAGACCCAGTACTTC. This gives the protein CASSHGTSDETQYF. The full variable domain, rest sourced from reference TRBV7-7 and TRBJ2-5, is GAGVSQSPRYKVTKRGQDVTLRCDPISSHATLYWYQQALGQGPEFLTYFNYEAQPDKSGLPSDRFSAERPEGSISTLTIQRTEQRDSAMYRCASSHGTSDETQYFGPGTRLLVL.

Regarding this clone: Other DNA sequences from this sample encode an identical CDR3 as well. The chain recombines TRBV5-1 with TRBJ2-5, with no clear D. The germline V gene encodes CDR1 SGHRS and CDR2 YFSETQ. This CDR3 comprises 12 residues. Trimming pared 0 bases from V and 5 bases from J, leaving 5 bases between. The CDR3 DNA reads as TGCGCCAGCAGCTTGGCCGGGGAGACCCAGTACTTC. Amino acid sequence: CASSLAGETQYF.

Note on this clone: The sample holds other DNA sequences that translate to the same CDR3. The CDR3 DNA follows: TGTGCCAGCAGCTTGACTAGCGGCAGCTACGAGCAGTACTTC. It yields the protein CASSLTSGSYEQYF. The chain links TRBV7-2 to TRBJ2-7, with TRBD2 matching 9 bases. The junction had 3 bases not matched to a gene; V was cut back by 3 bases and J by 3 bases. Germline V gives CDR1 SGHTA, CDR2 FQGNSA. This CDR3 has 14 amino acids.

The J gene is TRBJ2-7, the V gene TRBV11-3; no clear D gene. The germline V gene has CDR1 SGHNT and CDR2 YENEEA. V lost 2 bases, J lost 0 bases, and 8 bases lay in between. CDR3 length equals 14 residues. The CDR3 spells CASSLTRNSYEQYF. Here the CDR3 DNA reads TGTGCCAGCAGCTTAACGCGGAACTCCTACGAGCAGTACTTC.